This TCR beta chain was found in a study of T cell changes during pregnancy in multiple sclerosis. Clones were sequenced by immunoSEQ multiplex PCR, and TCRdb holds only the in-frame ones, with some missing. Of approximately 22,000 clones detected, approximately 90% appear once; the ten largest clones hold 0.74%. Specimen: CD4+ T cells from peripheral blood mononuclear cells, collected in the first trimester of pregnancy. The sequence came from a female donor in good health, enrolled as a control in a pregnancy study.

DNA for the CDR3: TGTGCCAGCAGCTTAGGTGGGACAGGGGTCTACGAGCAGTACTTC. It yields the protein CASSLGGTGVYEQYF. The chain carries TRBV11-2 and TRBJ2-7, with TRBD1 matching 10 bases. CDR3 length equals 15 residues. Germline-derived CDR1 and CDR2 are SGHAT and FQNNGV. Germline trimming cut 1 base from V and 3 bases from J; bases unmatched to any gene: 3.